This passage covers 32 T cell receptor beta chains from one sample sequenced in a study of shared clonotypes between healthy human individuals (dated by TCRdb to about 2020). Library construction relied on the immunoSEQ multiplex PCR assay. This is the immuneACCESS table as TCRdb keeps it, with only in-frame sequences that have V and J called. A part of the clones is gone; compared with another copy, unresolved V genes explain less than half, and the rest is unexplained. The sample records around 600,000 clones, nearly 98% of which are singletons. The ten largest clones capture 0.3% of the sample. CD8 naive samples were obtained by positive selection for CCR7 among CD45RO-negative cells, yielding a CD45RA+CCR7+ population from which TemRA cells were excluded. The material sequenced was naive CD8+ T cells sorted from blood. The sample's cell subset or site label is to be understood as: CD45RA+CCR7+. These receptors came from a man aged 25-40 years in good health.

The chain carries TRBV7-6 and TRBJ2-1, with TRBD2 identical over 8 bases. V dropped 3 bases and J dropped 6; count of bases not matched to a gene: 4. This CDR3 is built from 14 residues. Germline-derived CDR1 and CDR2 are SGHVS and FNYEAQ. The DNA of the CDR3 is TGTGCCAGCAGCTTGACGGGAGGGCCCAATGAGCAGTTCTTC. Its protein product is CASSLTGGPNEQFF. The full variable domain, completed using reference TRBV7-6 and TRBJ2-1, is GAGVSQSPRYKVTKRGQDVALRCDPISGHVSLYWYRQALGQGPEFLTYFNYEAQQDKSGLPNDRFSAERPEGSISTLTIQRTEQRDSAMYRCASSLTGGPNEQFFGPGTRLTVL.

This chain links TRBV13 with TRBJ2-7, with TRBD2 as a possible D gene (7 bases). Germline V lookup: CDR1 PRHDT, CDR2 FYEKMQ (reference sequence). V was cut by 4 bases and J by 0 bases, with 10 bases left in between. CDR3 size: 14 residues. CDR3 protein: CASSSGGRSYEQYF. As DNA, the CDR3 is TGTGCCAGCAGCTCCGGGGGGCGCTCCTACGAGCAGTACTTC.

J is TRBJ1-2 and V is TRBV28; D is unresolved. This CDR3 is built from 17 residues. V was cut by 1 base and J by 2 bases, with 17 bases left in between. The germline V gene has CDR1 MDHEN and CDR2 SYDVKM. CDR3 in amino acids: CASSLLGPTVKNYGYTF. DNA for the CDR3: TGTGCCAGCAGTTTATTGGGCCCTACGGTAAAGAACTATGGCTACACCTTC.

V is TRBV5-1 and J is TRBJ2-7, with 8 bases lining up with TRBD1. This CDR3 has 15 amino acids. Per germline, CDR1 SGHRS and CDR2 YFSETQ. Trimming at V came to 3 bases and at J to 1 base, leaving 6 bases not matched to a gene. For the CDR3, the DNA is TGCGCCAGCAGCTCCGGACAGGGACCTTCCTACGAGCAGTACTTC. As protein: CASSSGQGPSYEQYF.

The chain recombines TRBV6-5 with TRBJ1-1; no firm D call. The germline CDR1 and CDR2 sequences are MNHEY and SVGAGI. The CDR3 consists of 13 residues. Trimming pared 0 bases from V and 3 bases from J, leaving 5 bases between. CDR3 in DNA: TGTGCCAGCAGTTACTCTGGTTACACTGAAGCTTTCTTT. It is translated as CASSYSGYTEAFF.

The rearrangement joins TRBV5-6 to TRBJ2-3; TRBD2 is a possible D gene (5 bases). V lost 4 bases to trimming and J lost 5 bases, with 14 bases between them. The CDR3 runs to 14 residues. The germline gives CDR1 SGHDT, CDR2 YYEEEE. The CDR3 coding sequence is TGTGCCAGCAGCCCTATTCCCGGAGGAGATACGCAGTATTTT. Its translation is CASSPIPGGDTQYF.

This chain links TRBV10-1 with TRBJ2-7; D is undetermined. The ends were cut back, 2 bases at V and 2 bases at J, with 13 bases in the middle. Germline V lookup: CDR1 WNHNN, CDR2 SYGVQD (reference sequence). This CDR3 is 15 amino acids long. CDR3 sequence: CASSESAVPPYEQYF. CDR3 bases: TGCGCCAGCAGTGAGAGTGCGGTCCCTCCCTACGAGCAGTACTTC.

This clone was picked up one time. The gene calls are TRBV2 and TRBJ2-3, with D uncertain. Trimming left V 5 bases short and J 0 bases short, with 21 bases between. The V gene's germline CDR1 is SNHLY and CDR2 FYNNEI. The CDR3 is 18 residues long. The CDR3 is CASSTDLKGLTSTDTQYF. The CDR3 DNA reads as TGTGCCAGCAGTACCGACCTCAAGGGCCTTACTAGCACAGATACGCAGTATTTT.

This chain connects TRBV7-9 to TRBJ2-7, with D hard to call. V shed 5 bases and J shed 5 bases, with 7 bases lying between them. The CDR3 loop spans 11 amino acids. The germline gives CDR1 SEHNR, CDR2 FQNEAQ (reference sequence). The CDR3 protein is CASSRANEQYF. The CDR3 coding sequence is TGTGCCAGCAGCAGGGCCAACGAGCAGTACTTC. Together with reference TRBV7-9 and TRBJ2-7, the CDR3 gives the full variable domain: DTGVSQNPRHKITKRGQNVTFRCDPISEHNRLYWYRQTLGQGPEFLTYFQNEAQLEKSRLLSDRFSAERPKGSFSTLEIQRTEQGDSAMYLCASSRANEQYFGPGTRLTVT.

J is TRBJ2-7 and V is TRBV10-3; TRBD1 might be the D (7 bases). V dropped 5 bases and J dropped 5 bases, with 22 bases sitting between them. Germline V gene sequence: CDR1 ENHRY, CDR2 SYGVKD. This CDR3 region has 16 residues. CDR3 amino acids: CAISWLESGGFDEQYF. The CDR3 nucleotides are TGTGCCATCAGTTGGCTAGAATCAGGGGGGTTCGACGAGCAGTACTTC.

The chain links TRBV5-4 to TRBJ2-2; the D is unclear. The germline V gene encodes CDR1 SGHNT and CDR2 YYREEE (reference sequence). The CDR3 extends over 16 amino acids. Trimming shortened V by 1 base and J by 5 bases, and 15 bases separated the two germline ends. DNA of the CDR3: TGTGCCAGCAGCTTGACCCCAGGCCTACTTACCGGGGAGCTGTTTTTT. This gives the protein CASSLTPGLLTGELFF.

Here the CDR3 reads CASTSPPMETQYF. The CDR3 nucleotides are TGTGCCAGCACTAGCCCCCCGATGGAGACCCAGTACTTC. J is TRBJ2-5 and V is TRBV7-8, with D perhaps TRBD2 (5 bases). This CDR3 is built from 13 residues. The V gene's germline CDR1 is SGHVS and CDR2 FQNEAQ. V was cut by 7 bases and J by 5 bases, with 14 bases left in between.

The chain carries TRBV7-9 and TRBJ2-7, with D possibly matching TRBD1 (5 bases). The CDR3 is made up of 14 amino acids. Trimming took 3 bases from V and 3 from J, leaving 12 bases between them. Germline V gene data show CDR1 as SEHNR and CDR2 as FQNEAQ (reference sequence). The CDR3, as DNA: TGTGCCAGCAGCTTGGGGCAGGTGGGCTACGAGCAGTACTTC. Translating gives CASSLGQVGYEQYF.

The V gene is TRBV27, the J gene TRBJ1-2, with 7 bases that match TRBD1. V trimming: 6 bases; J trimming: 7 bases; junction bases outside the gene matches: 8. CDR3 size: 13 residues. Germline V gene lookup returns CDR1 MNHEY and CDR2 SMNVEV (reference sequence). The CDR3 coding sequence is TGTGCCAGCAGCTATGGGACAGCCGGTGGCTACACCTTC. Amino acids: CASSYGTAGGYTF.

The V and J genes are TRBV28 and TRBJ1-1; D is undetermined. CDR1 is MDHEN and CDR2 is SYDVKM in the germline V gene. The germline V and J ends were trimmed by 3 bases and 5 bases, with 16 bases remaining between them. The CDR3 has 15 amino acids. The CDR3 loop is CASSFWGNIGTEAFF. The CDR3 coding sequence is TGTGCCAGCAGTTTCTGGGGAAATATTGGGACTGAAGCTTTCTTT. Full variable domain (rest looked up from reference TRBV28 and TRBJ1-1): DVKVTQSSRYLVKRTGEKVFLECVQDMDHENMFWYRQDPGLGLRLIYFSYDVKMKEKGDIPEGYSVSREKKERFSLILESASTNQTSMYLCASSFWGNIGTEAFFGQGTRLTVV.

The V gene is TRBV7-9, the J gene TRBJ1-3; TRBD1 matches at 7 bases. The CDR3 is 13 amino acids. Germline CDR1 is SEHNR and CDR2 is FQNEAQ (reference sequence). The V gene end was trimmed by 6 bases and the J gene end by 5 bases; junction bases not matched to a gene: 4. For the CDR3, the DNA is TGTGCCAGCAGGGGACAGTATAGAAACACCATATATTTT. Protein: CASRGQYRNTIYF.

Comment on this clone: Within the sample, other DNA sequences also encode this same CDR3. The chain employs TRBV27 and TRBJ2-7; D not resolved. The germline V gene encodes CDR1 MNHEY and CDR2 SMNVEV (reference sequence). The CDR3 covers 13 residues. The V and J ends lost 0 bases and 1 base respectively, with 4 bases between them. The CDR3 sequence is CASSLSASYEQYF. The CDR3 DNA is TGTGCCAGCAGTTTATCAGCTTCCTACGAGCAGTACTTC.

V usage is TRBV5-6 and J usage is TRBJ2-7, with unresolved D. The CDR3 runs to 14 residues. Per germline, CDR1 SGHDT and CDR2 YYEEEE. V shed 3 bases and J shed 5 bases, with 15 bases lying between them. The CDR3 DNA reads TGTGCCAGCAGCTCGGCCCTTCTAGACAACGAGCAGTACTTC. Translating gives CASSSALLDNEQYF.

The gene calls are TRBV4-3 and TRBJ2-3; tentatively, D is TRBD2 (5 bases). The germline gives CDR1 LGHNA, CDR2 YSLEER. The ends were cut back, 0 bases at V and 1 base at J, with 8 bases in the middle. CDR3 length: 15 residues. The CDR3 DNA reads TGCGCCAGCAGCCAAGATCGGCGGGGCACAGATACGCAGTATTTT. This translates into CASSQDRRGTDTQYF.

The rearrangement joins TRBV27 to TRBJ2-1, with 10 bases identical to TRBD1. Germline CDR1 MNHEY, CDR2 SMNVEV (reference sequence). J gave up 6 bases and V 6 bases, and 2 bases lay outside the gene matches. There are 13 residues in the CDR3. The CDR3 bases are TGTGCCAGCAGGGGGACAGGGGTCAATGAGCAGTTCTTC. Amino acid sequence: CASRGTGVNEQFF.

This chain links TRBV4-1 with TRBJ2-7; maybe TRBD2 (6 bases). This CDR3 region has 15 residues. Looked up from germline, CDR1 is MGHRA and CDR2 is YSYEKL. V was pared by 0 bases and J by 2 bases, with 11 bases between. For the CDR3, the DNA is TGCGCCAGCAGCCAAGATGGGACTCCCGCCTACGAGCAGTACTTC. Protein product: CASSQDGTPAYEQYF.

A single count supports this clone. V is TRBV4-1 and J is TRBJ2-1; TRBD2 matches at 10 bases. CDR1 is MGHRA and CDR2 is YSYEKL in the germline V gene. V lost 1 base, J lost 0 bases, and 9 bases stayed unmatched. The CDR3 length is 19 residues. This CDR3 is CASSQVDPSGRDSYNEQFF. The CDR3 region has the DNA TGCGCCAGCAGCCAAGTCGACCCCAGCGGGAGGGACTCCTACAATGAGCAGTTCTTC.

The chain couples TRBV27 to TRBJ2-3, with D perhaps TRBD1 (6 bases). The CDR3 has 17 amino acids. Between the trimmed V and J ends, which lost 2 bases and 7 bases, there was a span of 22 bases. Germline CDR1 is MNHEY and CDR2 is SMNVEV (reference sequence). CDR3 in DNA: TGTGCCAGCAGTTTAGGGGACGCCGGGACAAACATGCATACGCAGTATTTT. Amino acids: CASSLGDAGTNMHTQYF.

V and J are TRBV4-1 and TRBJ2-1; D is uncertain. Trimming removed 4 bases at V and 7 bases at J, with 11 bases between. The CDR3 loop spans 13 amino acids. Germline assignment: CDR1 MGHRA and CDR2 YSYEKL. CDR3 sequence (DNA): TGCGCCAGCAGCCTAGAAAAGGGAAATGAGCAGTTCTTC. The encoded protein is CASSLEKGNEQFF.

The rearrangement uses TRBV11-2 and TRBJ1-1; possibly TRBD1 for D (5 bases). The CDR3 length is 15 residues. Trimming shortened V by 3 bases and J by 4 bases, and 15 bases separated the two germline ends. Germline V lookup: CDR1 SGHAT, CDR2 FQNNGV. The DNA for the CDR3 is TGTGCCAGCAGCTTTAACCTCGGAGGGGCCACTGAAGCTTTCTTT. It yields the protein CASSFNLGGATEAFF. The entire variable domain, with the rest obtained from reference TRBV11-2 and TRBJ1-1, is as follows: EAGVAQSPRYKIIEKRQSVAFWCNPISGHATLYWYQQILGQGPKLLIQFQNNGVVDDSQLPKDRFSAERLKGVDSTLKIQPAKLEDSAVYLCASSFNLGGATEAFFGQGTRLTVV.

This chain joins TRBV28 and TRBJ2-3; D is unclear. Trimming left V 3 bases short and J 1 base short, with 14 bases between. Germline loops: CDR1 MDHEN, CDR2 SYDVKM. CDR3 length equals 16 residues. The CDR3 nucleotides read TGTGCCAGCAGTTTCCTTAACAGCGTTCGCACAGATACGCAGTATTTT. This encodes CASSFLNSVRTDTQYF.

The chain recombines TRBV7-8 with TRBJ2-2; 10 bases align to TRBD2. Germline V lookup: CDR1 SGHVS, CDR2 FQNEAQ. V shed 3 bases, J shed 7 bases, and the junction held 8 bases outside the gene matches. The CDR3 is 16 residues long. CDR3 DNA: TGTGCCAGCAGCTTTCCGAGACTAGCGGGCCTCGGGGAGCTGTTTTTT. Translated, it gives CASSFPRLAGLGELFF.

The V and J genes are TRBV19 and TRBJ2-3, with 11 bases lining up with TRBD2. The CDR3 length is 16 residues. The germline gives CDR1 LNHDA, CDR2 SQIVND (reference sequence). V was pared by 4 bases and J by 2 bases, with 5 bases of the junction left unmatched. The CDR3 region is CASSTTSGSFTDTQYF. Here the CDR3 DNA reads TGTGCCAGTAGTACTACTAGCGGGAGTTTCACAGATACGCAGTATTTT. The full variable domain, rest sourced from reference TRBV19 and TRBJ2-3, is DGGITQSPKYLFRKEGQNVTLSCEQNLNHDAMYWYRQDPGQGLRLIYYSQIVNDFQKGDIAEGYSVSREKKESFPLTVTSAQKNPTAFYLCASSTTSGSFTDTQYFGPGTRLTVL.

This rearrangement joins TRBV9 to TRBJ2-1; 16 nucleotides line up with TRBD2. Germline V gives CDR1 SGDLS, CDR2 YYNGEE. The CDR3 spans 16 residues. Unmatched junction bases numbered 6, after V lost 4 bases and J lost 8 bases. CDR3 nucleotide sequence: TGTGCCAGCAGCTCCGGGACTAGCGGGAGGGCGGATGAGCAGTTCTTC. Translation gives CASSSGTSGRADEQFF.

The chain employs TRBV11-3 and TRBJ2-7, with unresolved D. Germline CDR1 and CDR2: SGHNT and YENEEA. This CDR3 is built from 13 residues. Trimming stripped 1 base from V and 2 bases from J, with 6 bases between. CDR3 nucleotide sequence: TGTGCCAGCAGCTTAGCAGCCACCTACGAGCAGTACTTC. Translating it yields CASSLAATYEQYF.

The chain employs TRBV7-8 and TRBJ1-1; TRBD1 matches at 8 bases. CDR1 and CDR2 (germline): SGHVS, FQNEAQ. The CDR3 covers 18 residues. The ends lost 5 bases at V and 3 bases at J; junction bases unmatched: 17. This CDR3 is CASSVYPNRGFLDTEAFF. The CDR3 nucleotides are TGTGCCAGCAGCGTATACCCTAACAGGGGGTTTTTGGACACTGAAGCTTTCTTT.

This chain uses TRBV6-1 with TRBJ2-3; D possibly uses TRBD1 or TRBD2 (5 bases each). Germline assignment: CDR1 MNHNS and CDR2 SASEGT. The CDR3 contains 15 residues. Trimming took 10 bases from V and 5 from J, leaving 22 bases between them. The CDR3 region is CATLPTYGTQDTQYF. CDR3 nucleotide sequence: TGTGCCACACTACCGACCTACGGGACCCAAGATACGCAGTATTTT.